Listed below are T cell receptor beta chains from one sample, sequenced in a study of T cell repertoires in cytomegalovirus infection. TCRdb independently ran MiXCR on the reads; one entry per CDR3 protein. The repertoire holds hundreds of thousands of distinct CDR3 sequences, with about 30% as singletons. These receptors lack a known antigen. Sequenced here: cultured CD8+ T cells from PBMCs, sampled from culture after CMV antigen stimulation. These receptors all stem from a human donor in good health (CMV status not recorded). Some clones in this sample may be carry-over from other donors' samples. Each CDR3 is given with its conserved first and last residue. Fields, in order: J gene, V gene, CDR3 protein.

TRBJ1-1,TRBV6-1,CASLSGHLNTEAFF
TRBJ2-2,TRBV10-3,CAIRRTDPNTGELFF
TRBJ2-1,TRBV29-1,CSVEGSRASYNEQFF
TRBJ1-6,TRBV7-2,CASSLFTASPLHF
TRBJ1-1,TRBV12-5,CASGLEVNTEAFF
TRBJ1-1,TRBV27,CASSLVDSDTEAFF
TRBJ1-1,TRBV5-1,CASSLNAPWNTEAFF
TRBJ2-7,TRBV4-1,CASSQGGGYPYEQYF
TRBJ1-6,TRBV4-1,CASSPDRGSVPLHF
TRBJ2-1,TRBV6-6,CASSWDRFSYNEQFF
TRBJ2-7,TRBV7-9,CASGSASYYEQYF
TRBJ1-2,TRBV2,CASSEEKNYGYTF
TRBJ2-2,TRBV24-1,CATSDGQGYTGELFF
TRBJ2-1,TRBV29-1,CSVYGTSSYNEQFF
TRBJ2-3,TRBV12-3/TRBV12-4,CASSLAGDPTDTQYF
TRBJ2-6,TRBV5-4,CASSKGVYRPPGDVLTF
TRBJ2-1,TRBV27,CASSQGLDEQFF
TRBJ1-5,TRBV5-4,CVSSLNSNQPQHF
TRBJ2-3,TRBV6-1,CASSEGTFPDTQYF
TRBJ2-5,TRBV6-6,CASSYDRFGNQETQYF
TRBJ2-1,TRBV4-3,CASSQDRNSGGNEQFF
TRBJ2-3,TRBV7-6,CASSLFLAGEADTQYF
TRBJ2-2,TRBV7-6,CASSSGGQGQAGELFF
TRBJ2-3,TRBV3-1,CASSPGPFTDTQYF
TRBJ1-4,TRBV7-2,CASSPMGRTNEKLFF
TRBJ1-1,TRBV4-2,CASSQDREWNTEAFF
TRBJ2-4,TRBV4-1,CASSQKVEPGHRAKNIQYF
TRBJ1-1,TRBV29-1,CSVGGTGGANTEAFF
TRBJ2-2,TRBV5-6,CASSLETSGGDTGELFF
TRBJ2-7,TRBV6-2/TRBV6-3,CASSYGDEQYF
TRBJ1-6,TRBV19,CASSIDTYNSPLHF
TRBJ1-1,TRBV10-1,CASSESLAGQGGTEAFF